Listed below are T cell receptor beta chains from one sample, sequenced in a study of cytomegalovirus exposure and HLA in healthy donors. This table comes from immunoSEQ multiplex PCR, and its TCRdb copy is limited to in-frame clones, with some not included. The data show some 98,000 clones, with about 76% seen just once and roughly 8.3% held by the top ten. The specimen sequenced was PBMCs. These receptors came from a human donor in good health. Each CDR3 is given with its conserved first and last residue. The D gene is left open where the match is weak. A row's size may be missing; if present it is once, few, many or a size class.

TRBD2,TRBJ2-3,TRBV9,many,TGTGCCAGCAGCATCAGCGGGGGTAAAGATACGCAGTATTTT,CASSISGGKDTQYF
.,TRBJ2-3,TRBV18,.,TGTGCCAGCTCATCCGCAGATACGCAGTATTTT,CASSSADTQYF
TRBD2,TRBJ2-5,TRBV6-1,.,TGTGCCAGCAGTGAGACTAGCGGGGGGCAAGAGACCCAGTACTTC,CASSETSGGQETQYF
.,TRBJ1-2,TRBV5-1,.,TGCGCCAGCAGCTTGGCCCATAACTATGGCTACACCTTC,CASSLAHNYGYTF
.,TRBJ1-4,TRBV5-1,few,TGCGCCAGCAGCTTGTGGGGCCTTGAAAAACTGTTTTTT,CASSLWGLEKLFF
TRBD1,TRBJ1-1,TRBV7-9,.,TGTTCCAGCAGCCCCAAGTATGGGACAGAGATGAACACTGAAGCTTTCTTT,CSSSPKYGTEMNTEAFF
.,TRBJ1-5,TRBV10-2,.,TGCGCCAGCAGTGAGTCCGGGGTCAATCAGCCCCAGCATTTT,CASSESGVNQPQHF
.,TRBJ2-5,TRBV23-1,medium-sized,TGCGCCAGCAGTCAATCGAAAGAGCCACAAGAGACCCAGTACTTC,CASSQSKEPQETQYF
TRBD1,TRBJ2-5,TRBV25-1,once,TGTGCCAGCACCGGGACAGGGCAAGAGACCCAGTACTTC,CASTGTGQETQYF
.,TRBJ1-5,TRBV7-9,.,TGTGCCAGCAGCTTGCGGGAGAATCAGCCCCAGCATTTT,CASSLRENQPQHF
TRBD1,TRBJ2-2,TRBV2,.,TGTGCCAGCAGGGCCGGGACAGGGGGCCAGGGGGAGCTGTTTTTT,CASRAGTGGQGELFF
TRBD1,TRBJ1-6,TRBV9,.,TGTGCCAGCAGCGTTACAGGGGCGATCGAACATTCACCCCTCCACTTT,CASSVTGAIEHSPLHF
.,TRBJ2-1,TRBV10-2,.,TGCGCCAGCTCATGGACAATGAACAATGAGCAGTTCTTC,CASSWTMNNEQFF
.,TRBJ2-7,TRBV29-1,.,TGCAGCGCCCTGAAGGGGGGGCTCGGCGAGCAGTACTTC,CSALKGGLGEQYF
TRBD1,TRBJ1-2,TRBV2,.,TGTGCCAGCAGTGAGTTCAGGACAGGACACTTGAACTATGGCTACACCTTC,CASSEFRTGHLNYGYTF
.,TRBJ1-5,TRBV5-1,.,TGCGCCAGCAGCCCCCACGCGGGGAATCAGCCCCAGCATTTT,CASSPHAGNQPQHF
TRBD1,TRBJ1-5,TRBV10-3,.,TGTGCCATCGGTGGCAGGGGGGATCAGCCCCAGCATTTT,CAIGGRGDQPQHF
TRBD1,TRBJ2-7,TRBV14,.,TGTGCCAGCAGCCAACCGGGACAGGCCTACGAGCAGTACTTC,CASSQPGQAYEQYF
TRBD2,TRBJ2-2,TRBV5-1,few,TGCGCCAGCAGCCGCAGCGGGACGGCCACCGGGGAGCTGTTTTTT,CASSRSGTATGELFF
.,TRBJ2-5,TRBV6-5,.,TGTGCCAGCAGTTATATCAGCGGCCAAGAGACCCAGTACTTC,CASSYISGQETQYF